The 14 T cell receptor beta chains given below trace back to one sample, sequenced in a study of shared clonotypes between healthy human individuals. Sequencing used immunoSEQ multiplex PCR; TCRdb keeps in-frame clones, though not all of them. Altogether some 1.5 million clones are present, 95% to 99% being singletons, with the ten largest covering 0.4% to 0.45%. Sequenced: naive CD4+ T cells sorted from blood. Subset given: CD45RA+ positively selected. All receptors derive from a man aged 25-40 years in good health.

As concerns this clone: At the DNA level, this CDR3 is encoded by other sequences in the same sample as well. This chain joins TRBV15 and TRBJ1-1; tentative D call: TRBD1 (6 bases). Germline V gives CDR1 LNHNV, CDR2 YYDKDF (reference sequence). This CDR3 has 15 amino acids. The germline V and J ends were trimmed by 3 bases and 5 bases, with 16 bases remaining between them. DNA of the CDR3: TGTGCCACCAGCAGGGCTCGTACAGGGATTACTGAAGCTTTCTTT. Translation gives CATSRARTGITEAFF.

For this clone: The same CDR3 arises from other DNA sequences in this sample as well. The gene calls are TRBV5-1 and TRBJ2-3, with a tentative D call TRBD1 (6 bases). The V and J ends lost 2 bases and 2 bases respectively, with 9 bases between them. CDR3 length: 14 amino acids. Germline V gene data show CDR1 as SGHRS and CDR2 as YFSETQ. The CDR3 is CASSLGQITDTQYF. The CDR3, as DNA: TGCGCCAGCAGCTTAGGACAGATCACAGATACGCAGTATTTT.

In this sample, this clone turned up once. The rearrangement joins TRBV18 to TRBJ2-3; 7 nucleotides agree with TRBD2. Trimming took 2 bases from V and 1 from J; bases not matched to a gene: 3. The CDR3 runs 15 residues. Germline CDR1 is KGHSH and CDR2 is LQKENI. In nucleotides, the CDR3 is TGTGCCAGCTCACCAAAGAGCGGGGGCACAGATACGCAGTATTTT. Translated: CASSPKSGGTDTQYF.

The V gene is TRBV5-6, the J gene TRBJ2-2; 8 bases line up with TRBD1. The CDR3 has 16 residues. V shed 4 bases and J 1 base; nucleotides not matched to a gene: 6. Germline V gene data show CDR1 as SGHDT and CDR2 as YYEEEE. DNA for the CDR3: TGTGCCAGCAGCACTCCGGGACAGGAGAACACCGGGGAGCTGTTTTTT. Its translation: CASSTPGQENTGELFF. Full variable domain (rest looked up from reference TRBV5-6 and TRBJ2-2): DAGVTQSPTHLIKTRGQQVTLRCSPKSGHDTVSWYQQALGQGPQFIFQYYEEEERQRGNFPDRFSGHQFPNYSSELNVNALLLGDSALYLCASSTPGQENTGELFFGEGSRLTVL.

This chain connects TRBV14 to TRBJ2-2; 9 positions agree with TRBD1. The CDR3 is 17 amino acids. From germline, CDR1 is SGHDN and CDR2 FVKESK. Losses at the gene ends were 0 bases for V and 5 bases for J; bases not matched to a gene: 7. The CDR3 loop reads CASSQDLGQGDTGELFF. The DNA of the CDR3 is TGTGCCAGCAGCCAAGACTTGGGACAGGGCGATACCGGGGAGCTGTTTTTT.

The chain employs TRBV28 and TRBJ1-2; no reliable D call. The CDR3 runs 14 residues. The V end was cut by 6 bases, the J end by 0 bases, with 11 bases between. Germline V gives CDR1 MDHEN, CDR2 SYDVKM. As DNA, the CDR3 is TGTGCCAGCAGCCGGTTGTCGGCTAACTATGGCTACACCTTC. Translated: CASSRLSANYGYTF.

CDR3 DNA: TGCGCCAGCAATAGAGGTCTGGAAGATACGCAGTATTTT. It encodes CASNRGLEDTQYF. V and J are TRBV10-1 and TRBJ2-3; D call uncertain. The CDR3 consists of 13 residues. V was shortened by 7 bases and J by 5 bases, with 13 bases between the two germline ends. Germline V lookup: CDR1 WNHNN, CDR2 SYGVQD (reference sequence).

V usage is TRBV30 and J usage is TRBJ2-5; 15 nucleotides agree with TRBD2. CDR1 is GTSNPN and CDR2 is SVGIG in the germline V gene (reference sequence). The CDR3 covers 17 residues. V trimming: 2 bases; J trimming: 4 bases; junction bases outside the gene matches: 8. This CDR3 reads CAWSFGLAGGRGETQYF. In DNA form, the CDR3 reads TGTGCCTGGAGTTTCGGACTAGCGGGAGGGCGGGGAGAGACCCAGTACTTC.

This clone occurred once. This chain uses TRBV30 with TRBJ1-2; D remains ambiguous. CDR3 length: 13 residues. Per germline, CDR1 GTSNPN and CDR2 SVGIG (reference sequence). V gave up 4 bases and J gave up 1 base, with 10 bases separating them. CDR3 in amino acids: CAWIQKVNYGYTF. The CDR3 DNA follows: TGTGCCTGGATCCAGAAGGTTAACTATGGCTACACCTTC.

The genes are TRBV5-6 and TRBJ2-1; 8 bases fit TRBD1. The CDR3 sequence is 14 residues long. V dropped 5 bases and J dropped 7; count of bases not matched to a gene: 8. Germline loops: CDR1 SGHDT, CDR2 YYEEEE. In DNA form, the CDR3 reads TGTGCCAGCAGTTCCCAGGGGGCGCGGAATGAGCAGTTCTTC. Amino acid sequence: CASSSQGARNEQFF.

This chain uses TRBV5-8 with TRBJ2-3; 9 bases agree with TRBD1. Germline V gene lookup returns CDR1 SGHTS and CDR2 YDEGEE. The V segment lost 3 bases and the J segment 2 bases; nucleotides outside the gene matches: 4. The CDR3 spans 15 residues. The CDR3 nucleotides read TGTGCCAGCAGCTCCGGGACAGGGTCCACAGATACGCAGTATTTT. Translation gives CASSSGTGSTDTQYF.

This rearrangement joins TRBV25-1 to TRBJ2-1; D gene uncertain. The V end was cut by 3 bases, the J end by 0 bases, with 12 bases between. The CDR3 sequence is 16 residues long. Germline V lookup: CDR1 MGHDK, CDR2 SYGVNS. CDR3 nucleotide sequence: TGTGCCAGCAGTGACCGCGGTGAGTCCTCCTACAATGAGCAGTTCTTC. Amino acids: CASSDRGESSYNEQFF.

About this clone itself: Other DNA sequences in this sample translate to the same CDR3. V usage is TRBV28 and J usage is TRBJ1-1; D is perhaps TRBD1 (5 bases). With 6 bases removed from V and 1 base from J, the gap between germline ends came to 9 bases. Germline V gene data show CDR1 as MDHEN and CDR2 as SYDVKM. The CDR3 extends over 13 amino acids. This CDR3 is CASRRTGNTEAFF. CDR3 nucleotide sequence: TGTGCCAGCAGACGTACAGGGAACACTGAAGCTTTCTTT.

The chain employs TRBV7-7 and TRBJ2-2, with D perhaps given as TRBD1 or TRBD2 (6 bases each). In germline, CDR1 is SSHAT, CDR2 FNYEAQ (reference sequence). Trimming took 2 bases from V and 2 from J, leaving 15 bases between them. The CDR3 length is 17 residues. The CDR3 DNA is TGTGCCAGCAGCTTACGCACAGGGAGGTACAACACCGGGGAGCTGTTTTTT. It codes for CASSLRTGRYNTGELFF.